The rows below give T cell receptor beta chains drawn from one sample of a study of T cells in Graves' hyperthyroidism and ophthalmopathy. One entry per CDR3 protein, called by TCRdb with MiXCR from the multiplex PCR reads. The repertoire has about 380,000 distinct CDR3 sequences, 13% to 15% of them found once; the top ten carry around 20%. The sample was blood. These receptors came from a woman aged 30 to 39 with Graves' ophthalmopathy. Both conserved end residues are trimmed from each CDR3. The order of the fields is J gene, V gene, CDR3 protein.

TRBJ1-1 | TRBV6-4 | ASREHGSGISNTEAF
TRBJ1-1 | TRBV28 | ASSLVSGLGTSEAF
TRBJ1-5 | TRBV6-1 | ASTGTEYSNQPQH
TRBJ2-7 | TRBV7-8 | ASSLSRDWKNYEQY
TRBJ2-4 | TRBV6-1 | ASRGGGRLAKNIQY
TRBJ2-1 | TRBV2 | ASSELAGEDEQF
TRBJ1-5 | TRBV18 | ASSPPGGVQQPQH
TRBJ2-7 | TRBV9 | ASSVAADAYEQY
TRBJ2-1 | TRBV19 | ASSIAAGQGSWSSYNEQF
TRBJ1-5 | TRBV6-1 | ASSRYRANQPQH
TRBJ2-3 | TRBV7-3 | ASSLLGLAGTDTQY
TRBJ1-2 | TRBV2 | ASRRDRASYGYT
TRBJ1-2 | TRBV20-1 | SARDLRRPVEGYT
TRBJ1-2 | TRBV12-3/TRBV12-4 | ASSTSGTGYGYT
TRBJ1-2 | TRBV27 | ASSDGHNYGYT
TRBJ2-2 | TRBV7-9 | ASRQARSGELF
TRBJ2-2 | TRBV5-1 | ASSLAERGNTGELF
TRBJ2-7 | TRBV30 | AWSRGPPEQY
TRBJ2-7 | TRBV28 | ASSFSLAQYEQY
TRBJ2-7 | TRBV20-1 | SARSPGQGQYEQY
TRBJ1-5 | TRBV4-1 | ASSQLITGVGQPQH
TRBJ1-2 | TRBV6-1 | ASSPFGGDYGYT
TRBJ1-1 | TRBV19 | ASSSLGMNTEAF
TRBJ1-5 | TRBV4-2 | ASSQDVRASLSNQPQH
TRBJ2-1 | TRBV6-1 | ASSYAQSSYNEQF
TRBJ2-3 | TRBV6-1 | ASRKTSGGAADTQY
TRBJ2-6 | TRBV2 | ASRTGFGANVLT
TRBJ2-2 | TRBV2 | ASRVDRTTGELF
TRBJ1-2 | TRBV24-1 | ATSDPGQGYGYT
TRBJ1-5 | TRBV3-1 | ASATGRASQPQH
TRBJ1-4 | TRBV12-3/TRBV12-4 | ASSHRDRGREKLF
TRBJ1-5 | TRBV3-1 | ASSPGLYSNQPQH
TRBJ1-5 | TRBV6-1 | ASSQWGTGDLLNQPQH
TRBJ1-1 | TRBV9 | ASSVEGGKGDTEAF
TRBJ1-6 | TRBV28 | ASSARTGYNSPLH
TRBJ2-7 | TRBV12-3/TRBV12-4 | ASSLLIRGFYEQY
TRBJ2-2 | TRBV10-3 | AVNRDTGELF
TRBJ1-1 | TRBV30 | AWNRQGLNTEAF
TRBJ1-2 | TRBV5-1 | ASSLGGDYGYT
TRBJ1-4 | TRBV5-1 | ASQLIPTNEKLF
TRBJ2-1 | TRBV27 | ASSLKPGTVRLSSYNEQF
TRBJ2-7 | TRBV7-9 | ASSLERAKLFHEQY
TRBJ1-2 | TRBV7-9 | ASSLDSPPGYT
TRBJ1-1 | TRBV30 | AWSVLTSNTEAF